These 8 T cell receptor beta chains came from one sample sequenced in a study of T cell responses to AZD1222 COVID-19 vaccine. TCRdb's copy holds only in-frame clones and misses some; the assay was immunoSEQ multiplex PCR. The sample carries nearly 110,000 clones, 90% recorded once. Material: peripheral blood, obtained 28 days after the second AZD1222 dose. These receptors came from an adult who received the AZD1222 COVID-19 vaccine.

The chain has TRBV11-3 and TRBJ1-1; D not resolved. CDR3 length equals 13 residues. V dropped 2 bases and J dropped 6 bases, with 10 bases sitting between them. The germline gives CDR1 SGHNT, CDR2 YENEEA. CDR3 nucleotide sequence: TGTGCCAGCAGCTTATCTTCGGAAGCTGAAGCTTTCTTT. It specifies CASSLSSEAEAFF.

The chain joins TRBV13 to TRBJ2-7; the D gene is possibly TRBD1 (6 bases). The CDR3 is 17 amino acids. Germline-derived CDR1 and CDR2 are PRHDT and FYEKMQ (reference sequence). The germline V and J ends were trimmed by 5 bases and 2 bases, with 22 bases remaining between them. The CDR3 DNA follows: TGTGCCAGCAGCGCCCGCCCACTGGGGGCCCCGACCTACGAGCAGTACTTC. Amino acid sequence: CASSARPLGAPTYEQYF.

The chain is built from TRBV4-3 and TRBJ2-1, with 14 bases fitting TRBD2. Trimming removed 5 bases from V and 0 bases from J; junction bases left unmatched: 6. Germline V gene lookup returns CDR1 LGHNA and CDR2 YSLEER. The CDR3 spans 18 residues. CDR3 nucleotides: TGCGCCAGCAGCAAGACTAGCGGGGGGGTCAACTCCTACAATGAGCAGTTCTTC. It is translated as CASSKTSGGVNSYNEQFF.

This sequence joins TRBV4-3 and TRBJ2-1; no clear D gene. The germline V gene encodes CDR1 LGHNA and CDR2 YSLEER. This CDR3 has 16 amino acids. Trimming stripped 1 base from V and 2 bases from J, with 12 bases between. The CDR3: CASSQGFPGPYNEQFF. For the CDR3, the DNA is TGCGCCAGCAGCCAAGGGTTTCCAGGTCCCTACAATGAGCAGTTCTTC.

The chain uses TRBV27 and TRBJ1-4; D is possibly TRBD1 (6 bases). The V and J ends lost 5 bases and 7 bases respectively, with 17 bases between them. Germline loops: CDR1 MNHEY, CDR2 SMNVEV (reference sequence). The CDR3 runs 15 residues. This chain's CDR3 is CASSRDRFRGEKLFF. The CDR3 coding sequence is TGTGCCAGCAGTCGCGACAGGTTTCGGGGTGAAAAACTGTTTTTT.

V is TRBV13 and J is TRBJ1-2, with 8 bases identical to TRBD1. Losses at the gene ends were 1 base for V and 7 bases for J; bases not matched to a gene: 2. Germline V lookup: CDR1 PRHDT, CDR2 FYEKMQ (reference sequence). The CDR3 is 13 amino acids. The CDR3 spells CASSLAGGLGYTF. The CDR3 nucleotides read TGTGCCAGCAGCTTAGCAGGGGGCCTTGGCTACACCTTC.

On this clone: The sample has other DNA sequences that encode this CDR3 too. V and J are TRBV6-4 and TRBJ2-3; TRBD1 is a possible D gene (6 bases). This CDR3 spans 13 amino acids. Per germline, CDR1 MRHNA and CDR2 SNTAGT. Trimming took off 2 bases at V and 3 bases at J, with 6 bases between the two ends. As DNA, the CDR3 is TGTGCCAGCAGTGACAGGGGGACAGATACGCAGTATTTT. Amino acids: CASSDRGTDTQYF.

In DNA, the CDR3 is TGTGCCAGCAGGACAGTCTCTGGAAACACCATATATTTT. Protein: CASRTVSGNTIYF. This chain connects TRBV6-5 to TRBJ1-3; possibly TRBD1 for D (5 bases). The germline CDR1 and CDR2 sequences are MNHEY and SVGAGI. V shed 6 bases and J shed 0 bases, with 6 bases lying between them. This CDR3 has 13 residues.